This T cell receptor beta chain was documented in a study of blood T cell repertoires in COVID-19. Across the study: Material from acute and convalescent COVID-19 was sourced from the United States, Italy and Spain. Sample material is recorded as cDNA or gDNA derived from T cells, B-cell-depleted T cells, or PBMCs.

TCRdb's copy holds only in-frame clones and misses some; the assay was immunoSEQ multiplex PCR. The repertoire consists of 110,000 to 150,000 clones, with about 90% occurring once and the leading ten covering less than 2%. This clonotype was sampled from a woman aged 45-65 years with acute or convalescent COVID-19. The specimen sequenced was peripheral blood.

CDR3 sequence reads: CATSDPGQGGTEAFF. CDR3 coding DNA: TGTGCCACCAGTGACCCCGGACAGGGTGGTACTGAAGCTTTCTTT. The J gene is TRBJ1-1, the V gene TRBV24-1; 8 bases are a match to TRBD1. The CDR3 totals 15 residues. Per the germline V gene, CDR1 is KGHDR and CDR2 is SFDVKD. The ends lost 4 bases at V and 5 bases at J; junction bases unmatched: 8.